Below, one TCR beta chain is given with its context. Its specificity is not known. These data originate in a study of cytomegalovirus exposure and HLA in healthy donors. Study observations and caveats: TRBV6-2, TRBV6-3 and some other V segments were unresolvable in 87-base-pair reads. Sequencing artifact likely explains a cluster of highly shared sequence variants. The listing of some 170 TCR beta chains classed them as cytomegalovirus-associated.

The CDR3 consists of 11 residues. V lost 6 bases, J lost 14 bases, and 4 bases stayed unmatched. Germline CDR1 MNHNS, CDR2 SASEGT. Researchers ran the PCR with 60 Vbeta and 13 Jbeta primers. TCRdb keeps only in-frame clones here, not all; method: immunoSEQ multiplex PCR. The table lists some 100,000 clones, 76% of them singletons. Sequenced input: PBMCs. The origin of this receptor is a woman between 45 and 65 years old in good health and CMV-seropositive. This rearrangement joins TRBV6-1 to TRBJ2-1; 10 bases are shared with TRBD1. CDR3 nucleotide sequence: TGTGCCAGCAGGTGGGACAGGGGTGAGTTCTTC. This sequence encodes CASRWDRGEFF.